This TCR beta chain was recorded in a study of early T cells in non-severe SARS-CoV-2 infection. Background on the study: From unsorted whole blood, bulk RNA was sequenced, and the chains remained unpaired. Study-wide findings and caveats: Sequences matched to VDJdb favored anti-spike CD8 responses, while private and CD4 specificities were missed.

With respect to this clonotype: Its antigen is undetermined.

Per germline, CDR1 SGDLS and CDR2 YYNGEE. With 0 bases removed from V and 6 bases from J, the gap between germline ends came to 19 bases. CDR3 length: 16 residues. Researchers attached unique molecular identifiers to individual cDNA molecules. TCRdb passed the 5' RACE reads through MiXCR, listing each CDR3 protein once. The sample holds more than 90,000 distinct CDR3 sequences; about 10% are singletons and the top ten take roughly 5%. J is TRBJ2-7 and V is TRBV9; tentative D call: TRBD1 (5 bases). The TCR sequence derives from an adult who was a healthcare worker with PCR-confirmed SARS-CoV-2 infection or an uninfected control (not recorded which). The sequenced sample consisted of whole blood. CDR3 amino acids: CASSVEGEGPYGEQYF. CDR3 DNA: TGTGCCAGCAGCGTAGAAGGGGAAGGCCCCTATGGCGAGCAGTACTTC.